Listed below are T cell receptor beta chains from one sample, sequenced in a study of OX40 agonist ivuxolimab in advanced cancers. Clones were sequenced by immunoSEQ multiplex PCR, and TCRdb holds only the in-frame ones, with some missing. The table lists about 69,000 clones, 90% to 95% of them singletons. The material sequenced was CD4+ or CD8+ T cells sorted from blood, taken in a trial of the OX40 agonist ivuxolimab. The origin of the receptors is an adult with an advanced solid tumor such as melanoma, head and neck, liver or kidney cancer. Both conserved end residues are part of each CDR3. D genes are given only for firm matches. Not all rows give a size; the values are once, few, many and, for expanded clones, a class.

V: TRBV19
D: TRBD1
size: NA
J: TRBJ1-5
CDR3: CASSIVKGANQPQHF
DNA: TGTGCCAGTAGTATAGTTAAGGGGGCCAATCAGCCCCAGCATTTT

V: TRBV10-1
D: NA
size: NA
J: TRBJ2-5
CDR3: CASSESGGQETQYF
DNA: TGCGCCAGCAGTGAGTCCGGGGGCCAAGAGACCCAGTACTTC

V: TRBV11-3
D: TRBD2
size: NA
J: TRBJ2-2
CDR3: CASSPRTSGTGGELFF
DNA: TGTGCCAGCAGCCCACGGACTAGCGGGACGGGCGGGGAGCTGTTTTTT

V: TRBV5-4
D: TRBD2
size: NA
J: TRBJ2-1
CDR3: CASSPGLAGEDEQFF
DNA: TGTGCCAGCAGCCCCGGACTAGCGGGAGAGGATGAGCAGTTCTTC

V: TRBV14
D: TRBD1
size: NA
J: TRBJ1-1
CDR3: CASSQDRGRGTEAFF
DNA: TGTGCCAGCAGCCAGGACAGGGGGCGAGGTACTGAAGCTTTCTTT

V: TRBV4-1
D: TRBD2
size: NA
J: TRBJ2-2
CDR3: CASSHPSGGRNTGELFF
DNA: TGCGCCAGCAGCCACCCTAGCGGGGGCCGGAACACCGGGGAGCTGTTTTTT

V: TRBV27
D: TRBD1
size: once
J: TRBJ2-2
CDR3: CASRKHPPGQGLGGELFF
DNA: TGTGCCAGCAGGAAACACCCACCGGGACAGGGGTTAGGCGGGGAGCTGTTTTTT

V: TRBV14
D: NA
size: NA
J: TRBJ1-1
CDR3: CASSIWTVNTEAFF
DNA: TGTGCCAGCAGCATTTGGACGGTGAACACTGAAGCTTTCTTT

V: TRBV10-3
D: NA
size: NA
J: TRBJ1-4
CDR3: CAISDGSEGVDEKLFF
DNA: TGTGCCATCAGTGATGGGTCCGAGGGGGTAGACGAAAAACTGTTTTTT

V: TRBV6-5
D: TRBD1
size: NA
J: TRBJ1-1
CDR3: CASTRQGEAFF
DNA: TGTGCCAGCACCAGACAGGGTGAAGCTTTCTTT

V: TRBV5-5
D: NA
size: once
J: TRBJ1-5
CDR3: CASSPRDRDYSNQPQHF
DNA: TGTGCCAGCAGCCCCCGAGACAGAGACTATAGCAATCAGCCCCAGCATTTT

V: TRBV7-8
D: NA
size: NA
J: TRBJ1-2
CDR3: CASSSSGIDGYTF
DNA: TGTGCCAGCAGCTCAAGTGGCATCGATGGCTACACCTTC

V: TRBV5-1
D: TRBD2
size: NA
J: TRBJ2-1
CDR3: CASSLVVAGDEQFF
DNA: TGCGCCAGCAGCTTGGTAGTAGCGGGGGACGAGCAGTTCTTC

V: TRBV5-1
D: NA
size: NA
J: TRBJ1-1
CDR3: CASSLVGIGNTEAFF
DNA: TGCGCCAGCAGCTTGGTAGGTATCGGGAACACTGAAGCTTTCTTT

V: TRBV7-2
D: NA
size: NA
J: TRBJ2-5
CDR3: CASSFIAYQETQYF
DNA: TGTGCCAGCAGCTTTATCGCCTACCAAGAGACCCAGTACTTC

V: TRBV5-1
D: TRBD1
size: NA
J: TRBJ2-7
CDR3: CASSFPGQGYEQYF
DNA: TGCGCCAGCAGCTTCCCGGGACAGGGCTACGAGCAGTACTTC

V: TRBV5-1
D: TRBD2
size: NA
J: TRBJ2-7
CDR3: CASSLEYGGVGEQYF
DNA: TGCGCCAGCAGCTTGGAGTATGGGGGGGTAGGCGAGCAGTACTTC

V: TRBV6-4
D: NA
size: NA
J: TRBJ2-5
CDR3: CASSETGTSRETQYF
DNA: TGTGCCAGCAGTGAGACCGGGACCTCCAGGGAGACCCAGTACTTC

V: TRBV19
D: TRBD1
size: NA
J: TRBJ1-4
CDR3: CASNPGQGGEKLFF
DNA: TGTGCCAGTAATCCGGGACAGGGCGGTGAAAAACTGTTTTTT

V: TRBV7-3
D: TRBD2
size: once
J: TRBJ2-2
CDR3: CASSLYTGGNTGELFF
DNA: TGTGCCAGCAGCTTATATACGGGAGGGAACACCGGGGAGCTGTTTTTT

V: TRBV7-3
D: NA
size: NA
J: TRBJ2-1
CDR3: CASSRLPPYNEQFF
DNA: TGTGCCAGCAGTAGGCTGCCCCCCTACAATGAGCAGTTCTTC

V: TRBV2
D: NA
size: NA
J: TRBJ2-7
CDR3: CASTESYEQYF
DNA: TGTGCCAGCACCGAGTCCTACGAGCAGTACTTC

V: TRBV5-1
D: NA
size: NA
J: TRBJ2-6
CDR3: CASSLEGSGANVLTF
DNA: TGCGCCAGCAGCTTGGAAGGCTCTGGGGCCAACGTCCTGACTTTC

V: TRBV9
D: TRBD1
size: NA
J: TRBJ1-4
CDR3: CASSPRGQENEKLFF
DNA: TGTGCCAGCAGCCCGCGGGGACAGGAAAATGAAAAACTGTTTTTT

V: TRBV6-1
D: NA
size: NA
J: TRBJ2-5
CDR3: CASSDSLRRTQYF
DNA: TGTGCCAGCAGTGATTCCCTCAGGAGGACCCAGTACTTC

V: TRBV28
D: TRBD2
size: NA
J: TRBJ2-5
CDR3: CASSPGLAGLKTQYF
DNA: TGTGCCAGCAGCCCTGGACTAGCGGGACTGAAGACCCAGTACTTC

V: TRBV19
D: TRBD2
size: NA
J: TRBJ2-7
CDR3: CASSIILAGDVEQYF
DNA: TGTGCCAGTAGTATTATTCTAGCGGGAGATGTTGAGCAGTACTTC

V: TRBV9
D: NA
size: NA
J: TRBJ1-5
CDR3: CASSVGESSNQPQHF
DNA: TGTGCCAGCAGCGTAGGAGAGTCTAGCAATCAGCCCCAGCATTTT

V: TRBV5-8
D: TRBD2
size: once
J: TRBJ2-7
CDR3: CASRGLWGVQQYF
DNA: TGTGCCAGCCGGGGACTATGGGGTGTACAGCAGTACTTC

V: TRBV11-2
D: NA
size: NA
J: TRBJ2-1
CDR3: CASSLDPASPTNYNEQFF
DNA: TGTGCCAGCAGCTTAGATCCCGCTAGCCCCACGAACTACAATGAGCAGTTCTTC

V: TRBV7-8
D: TRBD2
size: NA
J: TRBJ2-3
CDR3: CASSPRWPSGRSDTQYF
DNA: TGTGCCAGCAGCCCCCGGTGGCCTAGCGGGAGATCAGATACGCAGTATTTT

V: TRBV20-1
D: NA
size: NA
J: TRBJ2-5
CDR3: CSASLPETQYF
DNA: TGCAGTGCTAGTCTTCCAGAGACCCAGTACTTC

V: TRBV9
D: TRBD1
size: NA
J: TRBJ1-2
CDR3: CASSPGQGAGGYTF
DNA: TGTGCCAGCAGCCCCGGACAGGGGGCTGGGGGCTACACCTTC

V: TRBV7-2
D: NA
size: NA
J: TRBJ2-1
CDR3: CASTWRTAPNNEQFF
DNA: TGTGCCAGCACCTGGCGGACCGCCCCTAACAATGAGCAGTTCTTC

V: TRBV6-1
D: NA
size: NA
J: TRBJ1-1
CDR3: CASSEVNRGMANTEAFF
DNA: TGTGCCAGCAGTGAAGTAAATCGGGGCATGGCAAACACTGAAGCTTTCTTT

V: TRBV18
D: NA
size: NA
J: TRBJ2-1
CDR3: CASSSLASSYNEQFF
DNA: TGTGCCAGCTCCTCGCTAGCTAGCTCCTACAATGAGCAGTTCTTC

V: TRBV7-3
D: TRBD1
size: NA
J: TRBJ2-6
CDR3: CASSQRKASGQGFSGANVLTF
DNA: TGTGCCAGCAGCCAAAGAAAGGCCTCGGGACAGGGTTTTTCTGGGGCCAACGTCCTGACTTTC